Listed below are T cell receptor beta chains from one sample, sequenced in a study of control samples from healthy donors and cancer patients. Libraries were prepared by immunoSEQ multiplex PCR; TCRdb keeps only in-frame clonotypes and omits some of them. The sample has some 160,000 clones, 92% seen once. The sample was blood. The origin of the receptors is a woman in her twenties or thirties in good health. The CDR3 runs from the conserved cysteine through the conserved F or W. The D gene is left open where the match is weak. Expanded clones get a size class; other rows say once, few or many, or leave the size out.

J: TRBJ2-1; D: .; V: TRBV5-6; size: .; DNA: TGTGCCAGCAGCTTGGGCCTCCAACCCTACAATGAGCAGTTCTTC; CDR3: CASSLGLQPYNEQFF
J: TRBJ2-1; D: TRBD2; V: TRBV5-6; size: .; DNA: TGTGCCAGCAGGGACGGGACTAGTACCCTCCAAAGACAGTTCTTC; CDR3: CASRDGTSTLQRQFF
J: TRBJ2-1; D: TRBD2; V: TRBV9; size: .; DNA: TGTGCCAGCAGCGTAGGGGGACTAGCGGGAGTCAATGAGCAGTTCTTC; CDR3: CASSVGGLAGVNEQFF
J: TRBJ2-2; D: .; V: TRBV4-3; size: .; DNA: TGCGCCAGCAGCCAGTGGGCTGTCGGGGAGCTGTTTTTT; CDR3: CASSQWAVGELFF
J: TRBJ1-6; D: .; V: TRBV5-4; size: .; DNA: TGTGCCAGCAGTCAACAACCCCCCGGGATGGGGAATTCACCCCTCCACTTT; CDR3: CASSQQPPGMGNSPLHF
J: TRBJ1-6; D: .; V: TRBV2; size: .; DNA: TGTGCCAGCAGTGAATCAGGGGCGGATTCACCCCTCCACTTT; CDR3: CASSESGADSPLHF
J: TRBJ2-7; D: TRBD2; V: TRBV6-6; size: few; DNA: TGTGCCAGCAGTGTGACTAGCGGGAGGGCGGGCGAGCAGTACTTC; CDR3: CASSVTSGRAGEQYF
J: TRBJ2-1; D: TRBD2; V: TRBV6-2/TRBV6-3; size: .; DNA: TGTGCCAGCAGTTATACGTCGGGACTAGCGGGCTCCTACAATGAGCAGTTCTTC; CDR3: CASSYTSGLAGSYNEQFF
J: TRBJ1-3; D: .; V: TRBV3-1/TRBV3-2; size: .; DNA: TGTGCCAGCAGCCAAGCGGATGGAAACACCATATATTTT; CDR3: CASSQADGNTIYF
J: TRBJ2-1; D: .; V: TRBV10-1; size: once; DNA: TGCGCCAGCGGGGAGAGGGATGGTGAGCAGTTCTTC; CDR3: CASGERDGEQFF
J: TRBJ1-3; D: .; V: TRBV7-2; size: once; DNA: TGTGCCAGCAGAGTAGGGCCGGGACATCCCATATCTGGAAACACCATATATTTT; CDR3: CASRVGPGHPISGNTIYF
J: TRBJ2-7; D: TRBD2; V: TRBV12-3/TRBV12-4; size: .; DNA: TGTGCCAGCAGCTATCCGGGACTAGATGAGCAGTACTTC; CDR3: CASSYPGLDEQYF
J: TRBJ2-7; D: TRBD2; V: TRBV18; size: .; DNA: TGTGCCAGCTCACCAACTAGCGGGAGGCCCCTAGGGTACGAGCAGTACTTC; CDR3: CASSPTSGRPLGYEQYF
J: TRBJ1-5; D: .; V: TRBV7-9; size: .; DNA: TGTGCCAGCAGCTTAGACAGCAATCAGCCCCAGCATTTT; CDR3: CASSLDSNQPQHF
J: TRBJ2-1; D: TRBD2; V: TRBV7-3; size: .; DNA: TGTGCCAGCAGCTCGGCTAGCGGGCCGTACAATGAGCAGTTCTTC; CDR3: CASSSASGPYNEQFF
J: TRBJ2-7; D: .; V: TRBV28; size: .; DNA: TGTGCCAGCAGTTTTCGTGGTCCTAGCTCCTACGAGCAGTACTTC; CDR3: CASSFRGPSSYEQYF
J: TRBJ2-3; D: TRBD2; V: TRBV7-6; size: .; DNA: TGTGCCAGCAGCTTAGGATGGGCTAGCGGGAGAACTGATACGCAGTATTTT; CDR3: CASSLGWASGRTDTQYF
J: TRBJ1-4; D: .; V: TRBV7-8; size: .; DNA: TGTGCCAGCAGCTTAAGGGGGGCCCGTAATGAAAAACTGTTTTTT; CDR3: CASSLRGARNEKLFF
J: TRBJ2-5; D: .; V: TRBV3-1/TRBV3-2; size: .; DNA: TGTGCCAGCAGCCACCAAGAGACCCAGTACTTC; CDR3: CASSHQETQYF
J: TRBJ2-7; D: .; V: TRBV11-2; size: .; DNA: TGTGCCAGCAGCTTTGAGGGGGGCACTAGCAGTAACGAGCAGTACTTC; CDR3: CASSFEGGTSSNEQYF
J: TRBJ2-1; D: .; V: TRBV18; size: .; DNA: TGTGCCAGCTCACCCGAGGGAGCCTACAATGAGCAGTTCTTC; CDR3: CASSPEGAYNEQFF
J: TRBJ2-6; D: .; V: TRBV28; size: .; DNA: TGTGCCAGCAGTTTAACCCCCGGGCGATCTGGGGCCAACGTCCTGACTTTC; CDR3: CASSLTPGRSGANVLTF
J: TRBJ1-6; D: .; V: TRBV11-2; size: .; DNA: TGTGCCAGTGCGACCGGGGCCACCTCACCCCTCCACTTT; CDR3: CASATGATSPLHF
J: TRBJ1-5; D: TRBD1; V: TRBV19; size: .; DNA: TGTGCCAGTAGTGGACTGACAGGGAGCGAGCCCCAGCATTTT; CDR3: CASSGLTGSEPQHF
J: TRBJ1-5; D: .; V: TRBV7-9; size: .; DNA: TGTGCCAGCAGCTTAGCGGGTTACGGACAGCCCCAGCATTTT; CDR3: CASSLAGYGQPQHF
J: TRBJ2-1; D: .; V: TRBV19; size: .; DNA: TGTGCCAGTAGTGCGAGCTCCTACAATGAGCAGTTCTTC; CDR3: CASSASSYNEQFF
J: TRBJ2-3; D: .; V: TRBV5-4; size: .; DNA: TGTGCCAGCAGCTTGGACAGAAGCACAGATACGCAGTATTTT; CDR3: CASSLDRSTDTQYF
J: TRBJ1-1; D: TRBD1; V: TRBV28; size: .; DNA: TGTGCCAGCAGCCCCTCCAGGGGGCGGGACACTGAAGCTTTCTTT; CDR3: CASSPSRGRDTEAFF
J: TRBJ1-2; D: .; V: TRBV3-1/TRBV3-2; size: .; DNA: TGTGCCAGCAGCCGACAAAACTATGGCTACACCTTC; CDR3: CASSRQNYGYTF
J: TRBJ2-3; D: .; V: TRBV7-3; size: .; DNA: TGTGCCAGCAGCTTAACGGGTAGCACAGATACGCAGTATTTT; CDR3: CASSLTGSTDTQYF
J: TRBJ1-5; D: .; V: TRBV28; size: .; DNA: TGTGCCAGCAGTCTAACAGAAGGTTGGAGCAATCAGCCCCAGCATTTT; CDR3: CASSLTEGWSNQPQHF
J: TRBJ1-4; D: .; V: TRBV7-3; size: .; DNA: TGTGCCAGCAATATCCTCCTCCGACCCACCCTAAAAAATGAAAAACTGTTTTTT; CDR3: CASNILLRPTLKNEKLFF
J: TRBJ1-5; D: .; V: TRBV6-5; size: .; DNA: TGTGCCAGCAGTTACTCGAGGGCCGGTTTCAATCAGCCCCAGCATTTT; CDR3: CASSYSRAGFNQPQHF
J: TRBJ2-6; D: .; V: TRBV28; size: .; DNA: TGTGCCAGCATGGAGGGGTCCGGGGCCAACGTCCTGACTTTC; CDR3: CASMEGSGANVLTF
J: TRBJ2-7; D: TRBD1; V: TRBV6-5; size: .; DNA: TGTGCCAGCAGCCCACGACAGGGTGGGTACGAGCAGTACTTC; CDR3: CASSPRQGGYEQYF
J: TRBJ1-1; D: .; V: TRBV28; size: .; DNA: TGTGCCAGCAGCTTAGGGGGGGTTACTGAAGCTTTCTTT; CDR3: CASSLGGVTEAFF
J: TRBJ2-3; D: TRBD2; V: TRBV6-5; size: .; DNA: TGTGCCAGCAGTTACATTACTAGCGGCACAGATACGCAGTATTTT; CDR3: CASSYITSGTDTQYF
J: TRBJ1-6; D: TRBD1; V: TRBV18; size: .; DNA: TGTGCCAGCTCACCGGACAGGAATAATTCACCCCTCCACTTT; CDR3: CASSPDRNNSPLHF
J: TRBJ2-2; D: TRBD1; V: TRBV7-9; size: .; DNA: TGTGCCAGCAGCGTCAACCCGACAGGGTCAGGGGAGCTGTTTTTT; CDR3: CASSVNPTGSGELFF
J: TRBJ2-1; D: .; V: TRBV11-1; size: .; DNA: TGTGCCAGCAGGACCGGGACCGAGCAGTTCTTC; CDR3: CASRTGTEQFF
J: TRBJ2-5; D: TRBD2; V: TRBV28; size: .; DNA: TGTGCCAGCAGTTTCGGACTAGTAAGACCCGAGACCCAGTACTTC; CDR3: CASSFGLVRPETQYF
J: TRBJ1-1; D: .; V: TRBV12-3/TRBV12-4; size: .; DNA: TGTGCCAGCTCTCCTTTGAGAACTGAAGCTTTCTTT; CDR3: CASSPLRTEAFF
J: TRBJ1-1; D: .; V: TRBV19; size: few; DNA: TGTGCCAGTAGTATAGGAGGAGGGAACACTGAAGCTTTCTTT; CDR3: CASSIGGGNTEAFF
J: TRBJ2-2; D: TRBD2; V: TRBV6-5; size: .; DNA: TGTGCCACACTAGCGGGCCTGAACACCGGGGAGCTGTTTTTT; CDR3: CATLAGLNTGELFF
J: TRBJ2-7; D: TRBD1; V: TRBV25-1; size: .; DNA: TGTGCCAGCAGTGAATCCAGGACAGGGGACTACGAGCAGTACTTC; CDR3: CASSESRTGDYEQYF
J: TRBJ2-3; D: TRBD2; V: TRBV9; size: once; DNA: TGTGCCAGCAACCCGGCGGGAGGGCCCGCAGATACGCAGTATTTT; CDR3: CASNPAGGPADTQYF
J: TRBJ2-7; D: TRBD2; V: TRBV4-1; size: .; DNA: TGCGCCAGCAGCCATGGGCGGGAGCGAGGCGAGCAGTACTTC; CDR3: CASSHGRERGEQYF
J: TRBJ2-1; D: TRBD2; V: TRBV5-1; size: .; DNA: TGCGCCAGCAGCCGCCTCGGGGGTAGCGGGATAAATGAGCAGTTCTTC; CDR3: CASSRLGGSGINEQFF
J: TRBJ2-7; D: .; V: TRBV6-1; size: .; DNA: TGTGCCAGCAGTGAATGGGAGACACCTTCCTACGAGCAGTACTTC; CDR3: CASSEWETPSYEQYF
J: TRBJ2-7; D: .; V: TRBV28; size: .; DNA: TGTGCCAGCAGCTCATTACACGGGGACTACGAGCAGTACTTC; CDR3: CASSSLHGDYEQYF
J: TRBJ1-5; D: .; V: TRBV19; size: .; DNA: TGTGCCAGTAGAGGCATCTATAGCAATCAGCCCCAGCATTTT; CDR3: CASRGIYSNQPQHF
J: TRBJ2-5; D: .; V: TRBV6-5; size: .; DNA: TGTGCCAGCAGTTACACAAACATGTTCGAGGGGGAGACCCAGTACTTC; CDR3: CASSYTNMFEGETQYF
J: TRBJ1-1; D: .; V: TRBV18; size: few; DNA: TGTGCCAGCTCACCAGGAGGGGGGGTGAACACTGAAGCTTTCTTT; CDR3: CASSPGGGVNTEAFF
J: TRBJ2-7; D: .; V: TRBV9; size: .; DNA: TGTGCCAGCAGCTCGGGACGGGGGCCGACCTACGAGCAGTACTTC; CDR3: CASSSGRGPTYEQYF
J: TRBJ1-5; D: .; V: TRBV7-3; size: .; DNA: TGTGCCAGCAGCTTATCGCCGGATCAGCCCCAGCATTTT; CDR3: CASSLSPDQPQHF
J: TRBJ1-6; D: TRBD1; V: TRBV2; size: .; DNA: TGTGCCAGCAGGCGACAGGGGAATAATTCACCCCTCCACTTT; CDR3: CASRRQGNNSPLHF